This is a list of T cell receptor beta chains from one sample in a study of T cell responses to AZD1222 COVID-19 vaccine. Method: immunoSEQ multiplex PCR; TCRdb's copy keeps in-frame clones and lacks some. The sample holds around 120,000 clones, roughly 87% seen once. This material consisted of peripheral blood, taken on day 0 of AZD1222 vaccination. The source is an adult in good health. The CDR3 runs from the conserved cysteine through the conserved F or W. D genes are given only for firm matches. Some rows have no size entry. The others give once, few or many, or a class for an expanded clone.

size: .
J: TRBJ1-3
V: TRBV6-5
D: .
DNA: TGTGCCAGCAGGAAGAGCTCTGGAAACACCATATATTTT
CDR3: CASRKSSGNTIYF

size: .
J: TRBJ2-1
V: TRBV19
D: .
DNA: TGTGCCAGTAGTATTGGTGAATACAATGAGCAGTTCTTC
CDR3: CASSIGEYNEQFF

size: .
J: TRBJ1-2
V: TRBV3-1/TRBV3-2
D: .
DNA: TGTGCCAGCAGCCAAGATAGTCACGGCTACACCTTC
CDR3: CASSQDSHGYTF

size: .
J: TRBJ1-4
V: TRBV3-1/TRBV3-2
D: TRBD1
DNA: TGTGCCAGCAGCCATTGGGACAGGGTTGAAAAACTGTTTTTT
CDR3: CASSHWDRVEKLFF

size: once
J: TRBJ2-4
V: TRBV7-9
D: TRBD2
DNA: TGTGCCAGCAGCTACCAGGGACTAGCGGAGATACTAGCCAAAAACATTCAGTACTTC
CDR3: CASSYQGLAEILAKNIQYF

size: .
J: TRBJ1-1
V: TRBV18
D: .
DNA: TGTGCCAGCTCAGGCAGGACGAACACTGAAGCTTTCTTT
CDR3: CASSGRTNTEAFF

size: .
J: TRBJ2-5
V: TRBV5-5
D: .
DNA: TGTGCCAGCAGCGGGCAGTACCAAGAGACCCAGTACTTC
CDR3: CASSGQYQETQYF

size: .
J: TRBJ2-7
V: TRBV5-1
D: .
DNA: TGCGCCAGCAGCTTGGGGGGGTACGAGCAGTACTTC
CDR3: CASSLGGYEQYF

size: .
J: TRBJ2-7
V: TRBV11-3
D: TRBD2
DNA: TGTGCCAGCAGCCAAGGAGGGACTAGCGGGGACTACGAGCAGTACTTC
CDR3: CASSQGGTSGDYEQYF

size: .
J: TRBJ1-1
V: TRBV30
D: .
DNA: TGTGCCTGGAAAGGATTTACTGAAGCTTTCTTT
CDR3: CAWKGFTEAFF

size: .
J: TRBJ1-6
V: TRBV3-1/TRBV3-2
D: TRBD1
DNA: TGTGCCAGCAGCTACCGGGACAGGGGAGGTTCACCCCTCCACTTT
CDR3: CASSYRDRGGSPLHF

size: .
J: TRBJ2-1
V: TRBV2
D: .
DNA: TGTGCCACGGCTAGACAGATGGATGAGCAGTTCTTC
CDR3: CATARQMDEQFF

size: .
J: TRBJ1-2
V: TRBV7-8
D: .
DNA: TGTGCCAGCAGGGACCGACTGGGCGTTGGCTACACCTTC
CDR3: CASRDRLGVGYTF

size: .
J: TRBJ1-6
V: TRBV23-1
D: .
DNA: TGCGCCAGCAGTCAAATGACAGGCTATAATTCACCCCTCCACTTT
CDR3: CASSQMTGYNSPLHF

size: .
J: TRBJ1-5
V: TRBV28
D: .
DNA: TGTGCCAGCAGTTTGGGCCAGAACAATCAGCCCCAGCATTTT
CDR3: CASSLGQNNQPQHF

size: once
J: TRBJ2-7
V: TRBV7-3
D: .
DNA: TGTGCCAGCAGCTATAACCCCTCCTACGAGCAGTACTTC
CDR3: CASSYNPSYEQYF

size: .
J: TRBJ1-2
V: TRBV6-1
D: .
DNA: TGTGCCAGCTGCCGTGCTTCCCAGAACTATGGCTACACCTTC
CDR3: CASCRASQNYGYTF

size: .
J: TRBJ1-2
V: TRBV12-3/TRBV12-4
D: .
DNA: TGTGCCAGCAGTTTACTGACGAGCGGCTACACCTTC
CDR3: CASSLLTSGYTF

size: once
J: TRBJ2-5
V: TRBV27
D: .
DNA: TGTGCCAGCAGTTTTATGGGAATGAGTCAAGAGACCCAGTACTTC
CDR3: CASSFMGMSQETQYF

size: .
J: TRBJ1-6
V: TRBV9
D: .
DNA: TGTGCCAGCAGTAACCCGGGGGATTCACCCCTCCACTTT
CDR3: CASSNPGDSPLHF

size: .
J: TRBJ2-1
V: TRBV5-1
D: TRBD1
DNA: TGCGCCAGCAGCTTGGGACAGGGGCCCTACAATGAGCAGTTCTTC
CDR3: CASSLGQGPYNEQFF

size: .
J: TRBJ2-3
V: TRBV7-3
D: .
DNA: TGTGCCAGCAGCTTAAGTGCCCCCATGCTGACGGGAGATACGCAGTATTTT
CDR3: CASSLSAPMLTGDTQYF

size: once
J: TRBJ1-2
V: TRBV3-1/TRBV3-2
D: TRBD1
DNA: TGTGCCAGCAGCCCGGGGACAGGGGATCTTGGGTATGGCTACACCTTC
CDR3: CASSPGTGDLGYGYTF

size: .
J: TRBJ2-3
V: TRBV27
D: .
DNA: TGTGCCAGCAGTTTTTCGGGACAACTCACAGATACGCAGTATTTT
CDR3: CASSFSGQLTDTQYF

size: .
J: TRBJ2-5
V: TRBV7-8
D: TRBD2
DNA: TGTGCCAGCAGCTTAGCGAGGACTAGCGGGAGACGGAGGGGGAAAGAGACCCAGTACTTC
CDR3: CASSLARTSGRRRGKETQYF

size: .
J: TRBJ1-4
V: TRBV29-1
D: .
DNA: TGCAGCGTTGCTGGCAGTACGAATGAAAAACTGTTTTTT
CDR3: CSVAGSTNEKLFF

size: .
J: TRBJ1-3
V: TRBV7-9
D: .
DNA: TGTGCCAGCAGCCTTCAGGAGGGGGTCACCATATATTTT
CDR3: CASSLQEGVTIYF

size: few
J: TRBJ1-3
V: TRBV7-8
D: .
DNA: TGTGCCAGCAGCCGATGGCGCCTCCTCATCGACTCTGGAAACACCATATATTTT
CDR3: CASSRWRLLIDSGNTIYF

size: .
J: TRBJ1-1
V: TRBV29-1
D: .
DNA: TGCAGCGTTGAGTCGGGGGCCACTGAAGCTTTCTTT
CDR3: CSVESGATEAFF

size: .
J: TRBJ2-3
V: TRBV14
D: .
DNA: TGTGCCAGCAGCCAAGTGGCCCACACAGATACGCAGTATTTT
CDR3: CASSQVAHTDTQYF

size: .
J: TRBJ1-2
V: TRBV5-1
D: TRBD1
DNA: TGCGCCAGCAGCTTGGCGGACAGGCACCCTGGGGGCTACACCTTC
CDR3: CASSLADRHPGGYTF

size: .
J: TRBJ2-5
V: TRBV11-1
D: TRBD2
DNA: TGTGCCAGCAGCTTACAGCGGGGGGGCGTTACAGAGACCCAGTACTTC
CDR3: CASSLQRGGVTETQYF

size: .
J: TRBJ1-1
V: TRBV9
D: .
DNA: TGTGCCAGCAGCGCCGACCCAGGGGTAGTCACTGAAGCTTTCTTT
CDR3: CASSADPGVVTEAFF

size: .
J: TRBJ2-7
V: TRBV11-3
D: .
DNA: TGTGCCAGCAGCTTGGGGTTCTCCTACGAGCAGTACTTC
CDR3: CASSLGFSYEQYF

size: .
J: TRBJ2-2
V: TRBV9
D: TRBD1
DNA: TGTGCCAGCAGCCAACCGGGACAGGGGGCCTCCGGGGAGCTGTTTTTT
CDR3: CASSQPGQGASGELFF

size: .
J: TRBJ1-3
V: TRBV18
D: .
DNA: TGTGCCAGCTCAGTCACCCCCCCTGGAAACACCATATATTTT
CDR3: CASSVTPPGNTIYF

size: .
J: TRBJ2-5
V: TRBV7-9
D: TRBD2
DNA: TGTGCCAGCAGCTCCGCTACGGGGGGGGAGACCCAGTACTTC
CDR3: CASSSATGGETQYF

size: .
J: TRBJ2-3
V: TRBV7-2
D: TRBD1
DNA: TGTGCCAGCAGCGGGGACAGGCAGACGCAGTATTTT
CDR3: CASSGDRQTQYF

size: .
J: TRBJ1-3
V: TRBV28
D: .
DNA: TGTGCCAGCAGTTCTGACTCTGGAAACACCATATATTTT
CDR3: CASSSDSGNTIYF

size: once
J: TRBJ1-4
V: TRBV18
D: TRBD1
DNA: TGTGCCAGCTCACCAACACTCCCGGGACAGAATAATGAAAAACTGTTTTTT
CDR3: CASSPTLPGQNNEKLFF

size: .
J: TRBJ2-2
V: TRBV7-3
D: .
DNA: TGTGCCAGCAGAAAACGGGCAGGTGGTACCGGGGAGCTGTTTTTT
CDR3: CASRKRAGGTGELFF

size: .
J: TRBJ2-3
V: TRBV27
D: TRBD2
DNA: TGTGCCAGCACCCACGGGGCTGGCGGGGGTAGCACAGATACGCAGTATTTT
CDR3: CASTHGAGGGSTDTQYF

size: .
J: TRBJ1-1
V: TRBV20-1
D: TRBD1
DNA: TGCAGTGCCGGGACAGGGCCTGAAGCTTTCTTT
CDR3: CSAGTGPEAFF

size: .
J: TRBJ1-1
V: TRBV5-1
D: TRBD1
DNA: TGCGCCAGCAGCTTAGCTACAGGGGTCCGGAACACTGAAGCTTTCTTT
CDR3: CASSLATGVRNTEAFF

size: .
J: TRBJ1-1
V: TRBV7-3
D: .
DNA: TGTGCCAGCAGTCTGGGGGGGTTAGACACTGAAGCTTTCTTT
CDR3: CASSLGGLDTEAFF

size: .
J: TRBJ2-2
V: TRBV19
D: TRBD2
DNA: TGTGCAGCTGGCGGGGGGGCAGACACCGGGGAGCTGTTTTTT
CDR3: CAAGGGADTGELFF

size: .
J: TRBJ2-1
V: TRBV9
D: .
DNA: TGTGCCAGCAGCGTAGTGGGGGACTCCTACAATGAGCAGTTCTTC
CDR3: CASSVVGDSYNEQFF

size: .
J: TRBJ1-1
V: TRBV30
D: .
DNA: TGTGCCTGGACCGTAGGCACTGAAGCTTTCTTT
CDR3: CAWTVGTEAFF

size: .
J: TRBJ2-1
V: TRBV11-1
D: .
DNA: TGTGCCAGCAGCTTCGCCCGCAATGAGCAGTTCTTC
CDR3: CASSFARNEQFF

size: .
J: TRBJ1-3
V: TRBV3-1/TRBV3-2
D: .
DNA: TGTGCCAGCAGCCAAGAAAGTAACTCTGGAAACACCATATATTTT
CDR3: CASSQESNSGNTIYF

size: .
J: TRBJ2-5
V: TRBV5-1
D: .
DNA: TGCGCCAGCAGCTTGGGGGCTTTCCAAGAGACCCAGTACTTC
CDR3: CASSLGAFQETQYF

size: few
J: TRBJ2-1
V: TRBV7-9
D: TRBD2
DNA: TGTGCCAGCAGCGCCGGGACTAGCGGGAGCCCCTACAATGAGCAGTTCTTC
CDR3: CASSAGTSGSPYNEQFF

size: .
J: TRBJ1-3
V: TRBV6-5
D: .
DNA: TGTGCCAGCAGAATCAACTCTGGAAACACCATATATTTT
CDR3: CASRINSGNTIYF

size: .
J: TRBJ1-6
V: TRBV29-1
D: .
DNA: TGCAGCGCCGGACCGACCTATAATTTGACCCTCCACTTT
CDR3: CSAGPTYNLTLHF

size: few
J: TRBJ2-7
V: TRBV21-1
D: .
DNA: TGTGCCAGCAGAGGGACAGGGCCCTCCTACGAGCAGTACTTC
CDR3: CASRGTGPSYEQYF

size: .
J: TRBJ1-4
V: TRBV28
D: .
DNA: TGTGCCATAGGGCGTGCAACTAATGAAAAACTGTTTTTT
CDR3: CAIGRATNEKLFF

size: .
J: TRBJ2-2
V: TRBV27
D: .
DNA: TGTGCCAGCACCAAGCTCCCCCGTTCCACGAACACCGGGGAGCTGTTTTTT
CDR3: CASTKLPRSTNTGELFF

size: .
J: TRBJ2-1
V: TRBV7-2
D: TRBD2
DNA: TGTGCCAGCAGCTTAACTAGCGGGAGGCTAAGTGAGCAGTTCTTC
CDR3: CASSLTSGRLSEQFF

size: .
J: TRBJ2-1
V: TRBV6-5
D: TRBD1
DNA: TGTGCCAGCAGTTACTCGGGACAGAGCTACAATGAGCAGTTCTTC
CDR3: CASSYSGQSYNEQFF